A selection of T cell receptor beta chains follows, all from one sample in a study of lymphopenia after photon versus proton radiotherapy. Using immunoSEQ multiplex PCR, the repertoire was profiled, and TCRdb retains in-frame clones only, with some absent. The repertoire holds over 35,000 clones, with about four fifths as singletons. The sequences come from peripheral blood, collected from a patient treated with proton-based radiotherapy. The receptor set was obtained from a woman aged 65 to 85 with pancreatic cancer. Both conserved end residues are part of each CDR3. A D gene is named only where the DNA matches it firmly.

TRBV28	15	TRBD2	CASSLVASGSYEQYF
TRBV4-2	12	-	CASSQGYYEQYF
TRBV6-5	14	-	CASSYSGDYNEQFF
TRBV4-3	15	-	CASSQDHTQGDGYTF
TRBV5-1	16	TRBD1	CASSLSGGNSYNEQFF
TRBV9	15	TRBD1	CASSVAGGENQPQHF
TRBV7-7	19	TRBD1	CASSPLPTGGLLYPYGYTF
TRBV4-2	13	-	CASSQGGSQPQHF
TRBV7-3	13	-	CASSGFNVGELFF
TRBV12-5	12	-	CASGSYGYGYTF
TRBV6-1	16	TRBD2	CASSEMAGGPKNIQYF
TRBV11-3	15	-	CASSPYYPNTGELFF
TRBV30	14	-	CAWTASAPHNEQFF
TRBV15	13	-	CATSRDPNTEAFF
TRBV7-9	16	TRBD1	CASSNFVGQGAFGYTF
TRBV9	15	TRBD2	CASSVWGGQNNEQFF
TRBV28	15	-	CASRPGTRGHNEQFF
TRBV7-9	13	-	CASSPPGTDTQYF
TRBV6-5	15	TRBD1	CASSSTGLGNTEAFF
TRBV18	13	-	CASSPDEGVKLFF
TRBV13	14	TRBD2	CASSPGLAIYEQYF
TRBV7-6	16	-	CASSLGASGHYNEQFF
TRBV28	15	-	CASSSQGRTSYEQYF
TRBV4-3	15	-	CASSQERGSGNTIYF
TRBV7-2	14	TRBD2	CASSTPSGSDEQYF
TRBV7-2	16	TRBD1	CASSRTGSGVGEKLFF
TRBV11-3	15	-	CASSFGTSGANVLTF
TRBV7-2	16	-	CASSLYGGGKNTEAFF
TRBV29-1	13	TRBD1	CSVARQGRYTQYF
TRBV7-9	12	-	CASSLVGQKLFF
TRBV20-1	11	-	CSAFEGKEQFF
TRBV4-2	14	-	CASSPGTESYEQYF
TRBV5-1	17	TRBD2	CASSGTGTSGRTSEQYF
TRBV30	17	TRBD2	CAWSAVAGGVAKNIQYF
TRBV10-3	15	-	CAISSGARRNTEAFF
TRBV14	13	-	CASSKTENQPQHF
TRBV30	14	-	CAWSGLGLGETQYF
TRBV11-2	15	TRBD2	CASRRPGLAFNEQFF
TRBV4-3	13	TRBD1	CASSRDRYYEQYF
TRBV28	16	TRBD1	CASSFPLDRVNYGYTF
TRBV4-2	20	TRBD2	CASSNPPGTSGLSSYNEQFF
TRBV27	14	-	CASSLSGLNTEAFF